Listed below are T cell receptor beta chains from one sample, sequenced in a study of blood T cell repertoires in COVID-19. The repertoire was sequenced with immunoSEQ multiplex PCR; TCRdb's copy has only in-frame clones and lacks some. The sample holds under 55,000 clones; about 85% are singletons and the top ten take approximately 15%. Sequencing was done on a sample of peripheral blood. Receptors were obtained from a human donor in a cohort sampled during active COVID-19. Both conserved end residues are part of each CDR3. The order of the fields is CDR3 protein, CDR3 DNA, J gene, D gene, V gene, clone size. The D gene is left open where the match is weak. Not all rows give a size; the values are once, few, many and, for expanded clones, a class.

CASSDRDNYYGYTF TGTGCCAGCAGCGACCGGGACAACTACTATGGCTACACCTTC TRBJ1-2 - TRBV28 -
CASSYDLTQGWGYTF TGTGCCAGCAGTTACGACCTAACACAGGGCTGGGGCTACACCTTC TRBJ1-2 - TRBV6-6 -
CASSHRTGDLQPQHF TGTGCCAGCTCACATCGAACAGGGGATCTACAGCCCCAGCATTTT TRBJ1-5 TRBD1 TRBV18 -
CASSLADRDHEQFF TGTGCCAGCAGTTTAGCTGACAGGGACCATGAGCAGTTCTTC TRBJ2-1 TRBD1 TRBV28 -
CSYGQGRETQYF TGCAGCTACGGACAGGGTCGGGAGACCCAGTACTTC TRBJ2-5 TRBD1 TRBV29-1 -
CASSGQGYNEQFF TGTGCCAGCAGCGGACAGGGCTACAATGAGCAGTTCTTC TRBJ2-1 TRBD1 TRBV27 -
CASSFTPDTEAFF TGTGCCAGCAGCTTTACCCCGGACACTGAAGCTTTCTTT TRBJ1-1 - TRBV5-8 -
CAWSIGFGGGSLETQYF TGTGCCTGGAGTATAGGGTTCGGAGGGGGCTCACTAGAGACCCAGTACTTC TRBJ2-5 - TRBV30 -
CSASNRVLYGYTF TGCAGTGCTAGTAACAGGGTTCTCTATGGCTACACCTTC TRBJ1-2 - TRBV20-1 -
CASSTGTSGTNEQFF TGTGCCAGCAGTACCGGGACTAGCGGGACTAATGAGCAGTTCTTC TRBJ2-1 TRBD2 TRBV25-1 -
CASSQDRGNYGYTF TGCGCCAGCAGCCAAGACAGGGGAAACTATGGCTACACCTTC TRBJ1-2 - TRBV4-1 -
CASSLRGGEQFF TGTGCCAGCAGTTTAAGGGGAGGTGAGCAGTTCTTC TRBJ2-1 - TRBV12-3/TRBV12-4 few
CASSPPGQAMNTEAFF TGTGCCAGTAGTCCCCCAGGGCAGGCGATGAACACTGAAGCTTTCTTT TRBJ1-1 - TRBV19 -
CASRGTGGAASPLHF TGTGCCAGCAGGGGGACAGGGGGCGCGGCTTCACCCCTCCACTTT TRBJ1-6 TRBD1 TRBV2 -
CASRPDRADSNQPQHF TGCGCCAGCAGGCCGGACAGGGCTGATAGCAATCAGCCCCAGCATTTT TRBJ1-5 TRBD1 TRBV23-1 -
CASGLVLQPSFYGYTF TGTGCTAGTGGTTTGGTATTACAGCCAAGTTTCTATGGCTACACCTTC TRBJ1-2 - TRBV12-5 -
CSVEFASQGVNEQFF TGCAGCGTTGAGTTTGCTTCACAGGGGGTCAATGAGCAGTTCTTC TRBJ2-1 TRBD1 TRBV29-1 -
CASSPTSGGNEQYF TGTGCCAGCTCACCAACTAGCGGGGGTAATGAGCAGTACTTC TRBJ2-7 TRBD2 TRBV18 -
CASSYARAGNQPQHF TGTGCCAGCAGTTATGCCAGGGCCGGCAATCAGCCCCAGCATTTT TRBJ1-5 - TRBV6-2/TRBV6-3 -
CASSPTGGAFRAFF TGTGCCAGCAGCCCGACAGGGGGCGCGTTTCGAGCTTTCTTT TRBJ1-1 TRBD1 TRBV11-2 -
CASSPQGGRGETQYF TGTGCCAGCAGCCCACAGGGGGGAAGGGGGGAGACCCAGTACTTC TRBJ2-5 TRBD1 TRBV7-2 once
CAWTSGTGDGETQYF TGTGCCTGGACCTCCGGGACAGGGGATGGAGAGACCCAGTACTTC TRBJ2-5 TRBD1 TRBV30 -
CASRPTTGLVEQYF TGTGCCAGCAGACCGACGACAGGGTTGGTCGAGCAGTACTTC TRBJ2-7 TRBD1 TRBV27 -
CATTGQSDSPLHF TGTGCCACTACGGGACAGTCGGATTCACCCCTCCACTTT TRBJ1-6 TRBD1 TRBV25-1 few
CASSQETRPTPTKQYF TGTGCCAGCAGCCAAGAGACACGTCCCACCCCTACGAAGCAGTACTTC TRBJ2-7 - TRBV3-1/TRBV3-2 -
CASSLGQHTEAFF TGCGCCAGCAGCCTGGGACAGCACACTGAAGCTTTCTTT TRBJ1-1 TRBD1 TRBV5-1 -